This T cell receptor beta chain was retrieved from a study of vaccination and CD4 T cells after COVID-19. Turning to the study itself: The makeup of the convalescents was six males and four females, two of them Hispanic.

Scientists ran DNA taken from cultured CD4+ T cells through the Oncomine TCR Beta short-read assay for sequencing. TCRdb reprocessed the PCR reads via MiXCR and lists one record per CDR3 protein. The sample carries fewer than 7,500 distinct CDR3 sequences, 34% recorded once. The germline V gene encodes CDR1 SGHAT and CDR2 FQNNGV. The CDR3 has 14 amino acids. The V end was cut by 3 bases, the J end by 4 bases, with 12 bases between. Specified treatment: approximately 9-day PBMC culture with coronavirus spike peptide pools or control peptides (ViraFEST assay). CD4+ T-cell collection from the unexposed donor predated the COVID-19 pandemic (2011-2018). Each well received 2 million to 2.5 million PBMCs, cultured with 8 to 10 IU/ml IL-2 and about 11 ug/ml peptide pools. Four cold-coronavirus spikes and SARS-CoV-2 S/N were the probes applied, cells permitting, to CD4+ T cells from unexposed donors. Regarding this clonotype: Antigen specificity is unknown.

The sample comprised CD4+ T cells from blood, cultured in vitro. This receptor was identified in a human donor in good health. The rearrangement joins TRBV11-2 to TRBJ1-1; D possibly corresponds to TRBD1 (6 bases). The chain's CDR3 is CASSLMGASTEAFF. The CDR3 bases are TGTGCCAGCAGCTTGATGGGGGCGAGCACTGAAGCTTTCTTT.